This TCR beta chain was identified during a study of blood T cells in healthy people across ages. On this clonotype itself: Its antigen is undetermined.

General study results and limits: With naive T cell percentage, TCR beta diversity showed a strong correlation.

Alongside a J-beta primer mix, a sample-barcoded 5' primer served in a second PCR lasting about 6 to 12 cycles. Each cDNA was tagged by a template-switch adaptor containing 12 random nucleotides. A single record per CDR3 protein comes from TCRdb applying MiXCR to the 5' RACE reads. This table holds almost 300,000 distinct CDR3 sequences, 25% to 30% found once. The CDR3 spans 16 residues. In germline, CDR1 is LGHDT, CDR2 YNNKEL (reference sequence). The V end was cut by 2 bases, the J end by 0 bases, with 10 bases between. The chain recombines TRBV3-1 with TRBJ2-2; D might be TRBD2 (5 bases). Sequenced material: blood. This TCR derives from a woman in her sixties or seventies in good health. The CDR3: CASSQRRGTNTGELFF. The CDR3 DNA is TGTGCCAGCAGCCAAAGACGGGGAACGAACACCGGGGAGCTGTTTTTT.